The source of this T cell receptor beta chain is a study of blood T cell repertoires in COVID-19. On the study more broadly: Some COVID-19 samples were acute and others convalescent; all came from the United States, Italy and Spain. Sources were T cells, B-cell-depleted T cells, or PBMCs; the material itself was cDNA or gDNA.

How the authors handled the data: Reference gene primer amplification in the assay estimated nucleated cell counts. Method: immunoSEQ multiplex PCR; TCRdb's copy keeps in-frame clones and lacks some. That table gives V, J and clone size, and the DNA gave D and trimming. In the table there are about 160,000 clones, 85% to 95% of which are singletons. This clone has a single count. This CDR3 spans 16 amino acids. V was trimmed by 3 bases and J by 1 base, leaving 15 bases between them. Germline V gene lookup returns CDR1 SGHTA and CDR2 FQGNSA. The V gene is TRBV7-2, the J gene TRBJ1-1; D ambiguous. The TCR sequence derives from an older woman with COVID-19, enrolled during active disease. The source material was peripheral blood. CDR3 DNA: TGTGCCAGCAGCTTCGACTTGCCCCTTGGGAACACTGAAGCTTTCTTT. Translating gives CASSFDLPLGNTEAFF.